This T cell receptor (beta chain) was sequenced in a study of T cells after yellow fever vaccination. Study-level points and caveats: Detected again after the booster were most primary-vaccination clones, at 95% to 98% CD4 and nearly 90% CD8. Some clonotypes were seen in both the CD4 and the CD8 compartments. These made up a small share and likely arose from convergent recombination.

TCRdb called the 5' RACE reads again in MiXCR, with one record for every CDR3 protein. In the table there are tens of thousands of distinct CDR3 sequences, roughly 7.4% of which are singletons. On this clonotype itself: Antigen specificity is unknown.

This TCR derives from a man between 25 and 39 years old who received the YFV17D yellow fever vaccine. The sequenced sample was CD8+ T cells sorted from PBMCs, obtained on the day of the yellow fever booster vaccination.

The CDR3 is CASSPSSGRGSNIQYF. Written as DNA, the CDR3 is TGTGCCAGCAGCCCGTCTAGCGGGAGGGGGAGTAACATTCAGTACTTC. This chain joins TRBV3-1 and TRBJ2-4; 12 nucleotides align to TRBD2. The trim removed 4 bases at V and 7 bases at J, leaving 8 bases unmatched. Germline CDR1 LGHDT, CDR2 YNNKEL (reference sequence). CDR3 length: 16 residues.